Sequencing of this T cell receptor (beta chain) was carried out in a study of OX40 agonist ivuxolimab in advanced cancers. Trimming left V 6 bases short and J 2 bases short, with 17 bases between. Germline loops: CDR1 SGHRS, CDR2 YFSETQ. The CDR3 runs to 15 residues. The protocol was immunoSEQ multiplex PCR, while the TCRdb copy is restricted to in-frame clones and leaves out a portion. The table lists over 80,000 clones, around nine tenths of them singletons. The chain recombines TRBV5-1 with TRBJ2-5; D tentatively fits TRBD1 or TRBD2 (6 bases each). The sequencing here drew on CD4+ or CD8+ T cells sorted from blood, taken in a trial of the OX40 agonist ivuxolimab. The clonotype was recovered from an adult with an advanced solid tumor such as melanoma, head and neck, liver or kidney cancer. CDR3 in amino acids: CASKRSGGGQETQYF. The CDR3 nucleotides are TGCGCCAGCAAAAGGAGCGGAGGGGGTCAAGAGACCCAGTACTTC. The full variable domain, completed using reference TRBV5-1 and TRBJ2-5, is KAGVTQTPRYLIKTRGQQVTLSCSPISGHRSVSWYQQTPGQGLQFLFEYFSETQRNKGNFPGRFSGRQFSNSRSEMNVSTLELGDSALYLCASKRSGGGQETQYFGPGTRLLVL.